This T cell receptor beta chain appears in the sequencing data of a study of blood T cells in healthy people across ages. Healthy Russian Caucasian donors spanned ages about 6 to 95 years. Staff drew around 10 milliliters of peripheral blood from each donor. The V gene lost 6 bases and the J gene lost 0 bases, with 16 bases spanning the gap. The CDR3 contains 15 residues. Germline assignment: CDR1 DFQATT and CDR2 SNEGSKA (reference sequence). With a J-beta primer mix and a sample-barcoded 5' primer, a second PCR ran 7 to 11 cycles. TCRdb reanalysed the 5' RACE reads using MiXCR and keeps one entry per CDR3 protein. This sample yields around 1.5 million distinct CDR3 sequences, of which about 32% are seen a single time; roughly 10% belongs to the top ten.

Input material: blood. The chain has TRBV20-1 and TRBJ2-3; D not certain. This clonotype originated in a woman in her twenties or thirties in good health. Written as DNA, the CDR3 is TGCAGTGCCACTGGATACTCTGTTAGCACAGATACGCAGTATTTT. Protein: CSATGYSVSTDTQYF.